This T cell receptor beta chain emerged from a study of T cells in localized non-small cell lung cancer. Using immunoSEQ multiplex PCR, the repertoire was profiled, and TCRdb retains in-frame clones only, with some absent. In the table there are approximately 43,000 clones, about 85% of which are singletons. The ends were cut back, 5 bases at V and 0 bases at J, with 5 bases in the middle. CDR1 is LNHDA and CDR2 is SQIVND in the germline V gene (reference sequence). The CDR3 totals 14 residues. Study results and limitations: Among the tissues sampled, uninvolved adjacent lung had the highest T cell clonality, above tumor.

Regarding this clone: What it binds is unknown.

Sequencing used peripheral blood, obtained before any cancer treatment. The chain employs TRBV19 and TRBJ1-6; no definite D call. The receptor was isolated from a woman between 18 and 55 years old with stage III lung adenocarcinoma. The CDR3 sequence: CASSLSSYNSPLHF. CDR3 sequence (DNA): TGTGCCAGTAGTTTGAGCTCCTATAATTCACCCCTCCACTTT. The full variable domain, with the rest looked up from reference TRBV19 and TRBJ1-6, is DGGITQSPKYLFRKEGQNVTLSCEQNLNHDAMYWYRQDPGQGLRLIYYSQIVNDFQKGDIAEGYSVSREKKESFPLTVTSAQKNPTAFYLCASSLSSYNSPLHFGNGTRLTVT.